The 5 T cell receptor beta chains in this list originate from one sample, sequenced in a study of cytomegalovirus exposure and HLA in healthy donors (dated by TCRdb to 2016 to 2017). Library generation was performed with the immunoSEQ multiplex PCR assay. A mixture of 60 forward primers for TCR Vbeta segments and 13 reverse primers for TCR Jbeta segments was used in the multiplex PCR. Not all clones reach the TCRdb copy of this immuneACCESS table, which keeps in-frame sequences only. Checked studies attribute under half of the gap to unresolved V genes and leave the rest unexplained. For this sample the table gives roughly 92,000 clones, of which about 86% were detected only once. The ten largest clones represent 4.2% of the sample. The sample consisted of PBMCs. The receptors shown here come from a woman in her 70s in good health and CMV-seropositive.

V and J are TRBV9 and TRBJ2-5; TRBD2 matches 7 bases. The CDR3 runs to 14 residues. J gave up 1 base and V 3 bases, and 3 bases lay outside the gene matches. CDR1 is SGDLS, CDR2 YYNGEE, per germline. The DNA of the CDR3 is TGTGCCAGCAGCGGTAGCGGGCCCCAAGAGACCCAGTACTTC. Its protein is CASSGSGPQETQYF.

The V call is TRBV7-2, the J call TRBJ2-7; TRBD1 might be the D (6 bases). Trimming left V 3 bases short and J 5 bases short, with 8 bases between. CDR3 length equals 12 residues. CDR1 is SGHTA and CDR2 is FQGNSA in the germline V gene. In nucleotides, the CDR3 is TGTGCCAGCAGCTTTCACAGGGACGAGCAGTACTTC. Amino acids: CASSFHRDEQYF.

The chain combines TRBV15 with TRBJ2-7, with 8 nucleotides matching TRBD2. The germline gives CDR1 LNHNV, CDR2 YYDKDF (reference sequence). This CDR3 is built from 13 residues. The trim removed 0 bases at V and 6 bases at J, leaving 1 base unmatched. The CDR3 is CATSRDRGGEQYF. DNA of the CDR3: TGTGCCACCAGCAGAGATCGGGGGGGCGAGCAGTACTTC.

This rearrangement joins TRBV29-1 to TRBJ2-1; 9 bases agree with TRBD2. This CDR3 is 13 amino acids long. V was clipped by 8 bases and J by 5 bases; unmatched bases: 7. Germline V gives CDR1 SQVTM, CDR2 ANQGSEA. DNA for the CDR3: TGCAGCCTTGGGGGGACTAGCAACAATGAGCAGTTCTTC. This sequence encodes CSLGGTSNNEQFF.

This clone appeared once. V is TRBV2 and J is TRBJ1-2; 7 nucleotides line up with TRBD1. V lost 4 bases to trimming and J lost 8 bases; unmatched junction nucleotides: 4. Germline V lookup: CDR1 SNHLY, CDR2 FYNNEI. The CDR3 is 12 amino acids. The CDR3 DNA is TGTGCCAGCAGTGGACAGGGTTACGGCTACACCTTC. Its protein is CASSGQGYGYTF. The full variable domain, in which reference TRBV2 and TRBJ1-2 provide the parts outside the CDR3, is EPEVTQTPSHQVTQMGQEVILRCVPISNHLYFYWYRQILGQKVEFLVSFYNNEISEKSEIFDDQFSVERPDGSNFTLKIRSTKLEDSAMYFCASSGQGYGYTFGSGTRLTVV.